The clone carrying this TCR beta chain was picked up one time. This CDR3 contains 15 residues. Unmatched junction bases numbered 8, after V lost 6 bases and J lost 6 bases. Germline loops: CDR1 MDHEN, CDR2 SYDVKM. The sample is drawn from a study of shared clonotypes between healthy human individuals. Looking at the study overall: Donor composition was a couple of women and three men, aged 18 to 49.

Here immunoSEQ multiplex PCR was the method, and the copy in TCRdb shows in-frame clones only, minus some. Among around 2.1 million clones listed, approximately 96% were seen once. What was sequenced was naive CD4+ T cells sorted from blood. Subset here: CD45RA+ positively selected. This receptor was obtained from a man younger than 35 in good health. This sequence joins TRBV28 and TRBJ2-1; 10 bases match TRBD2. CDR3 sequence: CASRELAGVGNEQFF. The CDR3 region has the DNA TGTGCCAGCAGGGAGCTAGCGGGGGTCGGCAATGAGCAGTTCTTC.